This T cell receptor beta chain was sequenced during a study of cytomegalovirus exposure and HLA in healthy donors. Findings and limits, study-wide: TCR association rates varied by HLA locus in a later analysis, with DRB1 highest and HLA-C lowest. In an earlier analysis, in around 590 donors, most V segments appeared productive either ~87% or ~30% of the time.

Trimming shortened V by 2 bases and J by 8 bases, and 13 bases separated the two germline ends. The CDR3 is 13 residues long. CDR1 SGHRS and CDR2 YFSETQ come from the germline V gene. With respect to this clone: The antigen is not known.

PCR primers comprised 60 Vbeta and 13 Jbeta primers. Method: immunoSEQ multiplex PCR; TCRdb's copy keeps in-frame clones and lacks some. The data contain just over 95,000 clones, about 78% of them singletons. This sequence was found in a middle-aged woman in good health and CMV-seropositive. Sequencing input: PBMCs. The rearrangement links TRBV5-1 to TRBJ1-2, with a weak D call TRBD1 (5 bases). This CDR3 is CASSLETVRGYTF. CDR3 sequence (DNA): TGCGCCAGCAGCTTAGAGACAGTCCGAGGCTACACCTTC.